This T cell receptor beta chain was sequenced for a study of blood T cells in healthy people across ages. The study's findings and limits: Aged donors had fewer naive CD4+ cells and lower diversity than long-lived donors.

This clonotype has a handful of counts. Its matching antigen is unknown. At one boundary the junction diverges from the germline segment, which might be a read error. Germline V gene lookup returns CDR1 MNHNY and CDR2 SVGAGI (reference sequence). The CDR3 runs to 13 residues. Combining a sample-barcoded 5' primer with a J-beta primer mix, a second PCR ran for about 6 to 11 cycles. A single record per CDR3 protein comes from TCRdb applying MiXCR to the 5' RACE reads. The sample records more than 550,000 distinct CDR3 sequences, approximately 21% being singletons. Every sample gave at least 5 micrograms of total RNA when it was extracted.

The chain joins TRBV6-6 to TRBJ2-6; the D call may be TRBD1 or TRBD2 (5 bases each). Specimen: blood. This receptor was obtained from a man in his 70s in good health. This chain's CDR3 is CASTTRGANVPTF. CDR3 nucleotide sequence: TGTGCCAGCACCACAAGAGGGGCCAACGTCCCGACTTTC.